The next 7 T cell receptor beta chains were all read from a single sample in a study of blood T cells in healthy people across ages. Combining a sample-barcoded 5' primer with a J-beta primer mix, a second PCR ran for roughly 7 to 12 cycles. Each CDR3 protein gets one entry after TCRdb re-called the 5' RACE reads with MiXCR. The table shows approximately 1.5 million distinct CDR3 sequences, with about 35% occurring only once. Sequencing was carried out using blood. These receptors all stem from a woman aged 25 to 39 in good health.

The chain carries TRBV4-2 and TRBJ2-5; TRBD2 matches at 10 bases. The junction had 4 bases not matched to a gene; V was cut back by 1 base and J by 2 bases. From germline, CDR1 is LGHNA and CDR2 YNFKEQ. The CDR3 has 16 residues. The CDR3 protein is CASSQGSGGGQETQYF. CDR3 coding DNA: TGTGCCAGCAGCCAAGGCAGCGGGGGGGGTCAAGAGACCCAGTACTTC.

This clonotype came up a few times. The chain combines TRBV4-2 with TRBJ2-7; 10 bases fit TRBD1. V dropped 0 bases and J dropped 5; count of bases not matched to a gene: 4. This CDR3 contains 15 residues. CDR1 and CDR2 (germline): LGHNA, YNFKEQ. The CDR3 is CASSQEGTGVNEQYF. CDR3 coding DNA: TGTGCCAGCAGCCAAGAAGGGACAGGGGTAAACGAGCAGTACTTC.

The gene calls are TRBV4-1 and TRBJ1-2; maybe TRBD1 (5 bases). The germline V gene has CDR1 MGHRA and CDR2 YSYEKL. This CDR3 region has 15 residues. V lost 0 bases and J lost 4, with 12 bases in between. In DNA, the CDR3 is TGCGCCAGCAGCCAAGAACGGGGCTCTATCTATGGCTACACCTTC. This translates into CASSQERGSIYGYTF.

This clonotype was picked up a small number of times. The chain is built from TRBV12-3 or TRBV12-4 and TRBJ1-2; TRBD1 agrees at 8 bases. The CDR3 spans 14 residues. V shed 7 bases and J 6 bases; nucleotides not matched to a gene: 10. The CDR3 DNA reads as TGTGCCAGCACACGGGGCAGGGGGCTAGATGGCTACACCTTC. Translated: CASTRGRGLDGYTF.

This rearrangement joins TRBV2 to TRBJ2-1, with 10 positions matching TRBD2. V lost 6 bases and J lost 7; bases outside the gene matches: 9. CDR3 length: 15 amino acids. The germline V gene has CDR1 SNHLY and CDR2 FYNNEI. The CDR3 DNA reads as TGTGCCAGCAGGTCGGCTAGCGGGAGAGAAAATGAGCAGTTCTTC. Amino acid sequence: CASRSASGRENEQFF.

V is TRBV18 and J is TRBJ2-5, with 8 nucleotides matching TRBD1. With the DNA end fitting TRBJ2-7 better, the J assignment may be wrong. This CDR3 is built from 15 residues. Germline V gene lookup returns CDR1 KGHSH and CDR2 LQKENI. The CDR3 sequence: CASSPPGQAIYEQYF. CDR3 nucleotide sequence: TGTGCCAGCTCACCACCGGGACAGGCTATCTACGAGCAGTACTTC.

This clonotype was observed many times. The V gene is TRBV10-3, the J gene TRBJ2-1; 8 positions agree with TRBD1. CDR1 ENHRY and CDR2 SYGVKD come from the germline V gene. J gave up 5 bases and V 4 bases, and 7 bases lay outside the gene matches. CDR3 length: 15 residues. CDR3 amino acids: CAISASGQVNNEQFF. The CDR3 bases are TGTGCCATCAGTGCTTCGGGACAGGTAAACAATGAGCAGTTCTTC.